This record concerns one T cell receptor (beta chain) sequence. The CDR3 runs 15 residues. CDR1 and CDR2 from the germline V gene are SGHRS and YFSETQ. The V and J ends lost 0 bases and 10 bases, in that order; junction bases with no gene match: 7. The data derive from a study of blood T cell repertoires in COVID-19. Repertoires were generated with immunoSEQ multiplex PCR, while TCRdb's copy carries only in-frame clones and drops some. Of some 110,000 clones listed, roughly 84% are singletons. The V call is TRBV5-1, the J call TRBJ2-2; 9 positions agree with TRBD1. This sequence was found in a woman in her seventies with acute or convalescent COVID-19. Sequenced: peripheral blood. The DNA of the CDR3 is TGCGCCAGCAGCTTGGGACAGGGGGTCTCATCGGAGCTGTTTTTT. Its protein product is CASSLGQGVSSELFF.